Below, one T cell receptor beta chain is given with its context. This sample was included in a study of blood T cell repertoires in COVID-19. The assay was immunoSEQ multiplex PCR, and TCRdb's table has in-frame clones only and misses some. The data contain 100,000 or so clones, 90% to 95% of them singletons. The germline gives CDR1 LNHDA, CDR2 SQIVND (reference sequence). The CDR3 totals 14 residues. V lost 7 bases and J 2 bases, leaving 14 bases between the germline ends. V gene TRBV19 combines with J gene TRBJ1-2; D gene ambiguous. This TCR came from a man aged 50 to 60 with acute or convalescent COVID-19. Sequenced: peripheral blood. The CDR3 loop is CASTDGHGNYGYTF. The CDR3 DNA reads as TGTGCCAGTACCGATGGGCACGGAAACTATGGCTACACCTTC.